This is a list of T cell receptor beta chains from one sample in a study of beta chain features in type 1 diabetes. Libraries were prepared by immunoSEQ multiplex PCR; TCRdb keeps only in-frame clonotypes and omits some of them. This sample has about 240,000 clones, with around 14% found just once. Source material: naive CD4+ T cells from blood. These TCRs come from a young man with type 1 diabetes. Each CDR3 is given with its conserved first and last residue. The D gene is left open where the match is weak. Not all rows give a size; the values are once, few, many and, for expanded clones, a class.

TRBJ2-2,few,TRBV5-4,NA,14,TGTGCCAGCAGCTTCGATGGAGGGATCGGGGAGCTGTTTTTT,CASSFDGGIGELFF
TRBJ2-7,few,TRBV10-3,TRBD1,12,TGTGCCACCGGGGACAGGGGATACGAGCAGTACTTC,CATGDRGYEQYF
TRBJ2-3,NA,TRBV11-3,NA,12,TGTGCCAGCAGCCAAGGGGTAGATACGCAGTATTTT,CASSQGVDTQYF
TRBJ2-3,NA,TRBV30,NA,12,TGTGCCTGGACTCAGGGCCCAGATACGCAGTATTTT,CAWTQGPDTQYF
TRBJ2-3,NA,TRBV15,TRBD2,16,TGTGCCACCAGGGGCGGGGGGGCGATTGGAGCAGATACGCAGTATTTT,CATRGGGAIGADTQYF
TRBJ2-5,few,TRBV5-1,NA,15,TGCGCCAGCAGCTTGACAGGTGGGGCCCAAGAGACCCAGTACTTC,CASSLTGGAQETQYF
TRBJ2-1,NA,TRBV12-5,TRBD2,19,TGTGCTAGTGGTCCTGCCGGGACTAGCGGGAGGGCCGTCTACAATGAGCAGTTCTTC,CASGPAGTSGRAVYNEQFF
TRBJ2-5,few,TRBV5-1,NA,13,TGCGCCAGCAGTGGTGGGGGGCAAGAGACCCAGTACTTC,CASSGGGQETQYF
TRBJ2-7,few,TRBV25-1,NA,11,TGTGCCAGCAGTGGTTGGCACGAGCAGTACTTC,CASSGWHEQYF
TRBJ1-2,few,TRBV19,TRBD1,15,TGTGCCAGTAGTACTCCCCAGGACAGGAAAGACGGCTACACCTTC,CASSTPQDRKDGYTF
TRBJ2-5,few,TRBV10-3,TRBD1,18,TGTGCCATCAGTGAGACCCCCGCGACAGGGGCGTCCATGGAGACCCAGTACTTC,CAISETPATGASMETQYF
TRBJ2-4,few,TRBV15,NA,13,TGTGCCACCAGCAGAGATACCACAGATATTCAGTACTTC,CATSRDTTDIQYF
TRBJ1-6,few,TRBV2,NA,12,TGTGCCAGCAGTGGGACATCACCACCCCTCCACTTT,CASSGTSPPLHF
TRBJ1-1,few,TRBV29-1,TRBD1,14,TGCAGCGTTGCCGGACAGGGGGGGAACACTGAAGCTTTCTTT,CSVAGQGGNTEAFF
TRBJ1-4,NA,TRBV4-2,NA,14,TGTGCCAGCAGCCCTCGGACAGTCGAAGAAAAACTGTTTTTT,CASSPRTVEEKLFF
TRBJ1-1,few,TRBV5-1,TRBD1,12,TGCGCCAGCAGCCCGGACAGGACTGAAGCTTTCTTT,CASSPDRTEAFF
TRBJ1-5,few,TRBV27,NA,15,TGTGCCAGCAGTTTCATCAGGGGAGGGAATCAGCCCCAGCATTTT,CASSFIRGGNQPQHF
TRBJ2-7,few,TRBV10-3,NA,12,TGTGCCATCGGTGGCAGCTCCTACGAGCAGTACTTC,CAIGGSSYEQYF